The clone carrying this T cell receptor beta chain was observed a few times. Its cognate antigen is unknown. The use of a sample-barcoded 5' primer and a J-beta primer mix characterized a second PCR of about 7 to 12 cycles. TCRdb independently ran MiXCR on the 5' RACE reads; one entry per CDR3 protein. In the table there are around 1,000,000 distinct CDR3 sequences, roughly two fifths of which are singletons. The V gene lost 7 bases and the J gene lost 0 bases, with 7 bases spanning the gap. There are 12 residues in the CDR3. Germline V gene data show CDR1 as LNHDA and CDR2 as SQIVND (reference sequence). Per sample, no less than 6 micrograms of total RNA were extracted. This record comes from a study of blood T cells in healthy people across ages. Study results and caveats: Long-lived donors had more naive CD4+ cells and higher diversity than aged donors. Strongly correlated with naive T cell percentage was TCR beta diversity. Roughly linear declines in TCR beta diversity per million T cells occurred with age.

The material sequenced was blood. V and J are TRBV19 and TRBJ2-7; D perhaps matches TRBD1 (6 bases). The receptor comes from a man in his late teens or twenties in good health. The CDR3 here is CASMDSSYEQYF. Here the CDR3 DNA reads TGTGCCAGTATGGACAGCTCCTACGAGCAGTACTTC.